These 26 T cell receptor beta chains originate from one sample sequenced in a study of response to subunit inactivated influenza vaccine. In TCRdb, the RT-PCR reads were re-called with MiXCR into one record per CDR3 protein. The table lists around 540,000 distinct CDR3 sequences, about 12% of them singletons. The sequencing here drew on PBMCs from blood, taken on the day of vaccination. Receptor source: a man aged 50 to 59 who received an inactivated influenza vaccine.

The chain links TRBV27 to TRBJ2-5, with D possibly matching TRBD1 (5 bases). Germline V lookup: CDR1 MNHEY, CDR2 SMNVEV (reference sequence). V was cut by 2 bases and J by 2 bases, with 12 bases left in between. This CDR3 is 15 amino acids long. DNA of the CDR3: TGTGCCAGCAGTTTACTCGGACAAGCGCAAGAGACCCAGTACTTC. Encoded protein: CASSLLGQAQETQYF.

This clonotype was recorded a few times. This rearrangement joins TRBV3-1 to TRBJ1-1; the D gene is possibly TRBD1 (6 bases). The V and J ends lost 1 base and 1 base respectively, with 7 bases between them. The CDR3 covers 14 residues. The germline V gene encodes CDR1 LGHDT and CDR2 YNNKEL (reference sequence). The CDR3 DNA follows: TGTGCCAGCAGCCAAGGACAGGAGAACACTGAAGCTTTCTTT. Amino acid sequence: CASSQGQENTEAFF.

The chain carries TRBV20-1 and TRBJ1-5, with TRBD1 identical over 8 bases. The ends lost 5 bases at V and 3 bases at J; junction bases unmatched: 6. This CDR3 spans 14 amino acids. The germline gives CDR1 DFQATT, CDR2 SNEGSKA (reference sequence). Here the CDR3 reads CSAADRVNNQPQHF. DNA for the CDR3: TGCAGTGCTGCGGACAGGGTAAACAATCAGCCCCAGCATTTT.

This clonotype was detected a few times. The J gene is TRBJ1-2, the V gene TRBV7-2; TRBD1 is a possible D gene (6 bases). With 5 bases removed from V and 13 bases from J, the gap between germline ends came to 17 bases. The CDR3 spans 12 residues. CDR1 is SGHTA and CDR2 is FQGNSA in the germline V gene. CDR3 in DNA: TGTGCCAGCAGCCCCCGAGGGGGAATCGCCACCTTC. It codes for CASSPRGGIATF. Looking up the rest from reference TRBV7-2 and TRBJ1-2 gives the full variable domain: GAGVSQSPSNKVTEKGKDVELRCDPISGHTALYWYRQSLGQGLEFLIYFQGNSAPDKSGLPSDRFSAERTGGSVSTLTIQRTQQEDSAVYLCASSPRGGIATFGSGTRLTVV.

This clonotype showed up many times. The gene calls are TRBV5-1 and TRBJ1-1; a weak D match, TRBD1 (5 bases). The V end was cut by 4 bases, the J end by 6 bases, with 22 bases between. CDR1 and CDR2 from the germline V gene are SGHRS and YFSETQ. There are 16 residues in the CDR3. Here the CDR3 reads CASSALTGALNAEAFF. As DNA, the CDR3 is TGCGCCAGCAGCGCCCTGACCGGGGCCCTAAACGCTGAAGCTTTCTTT.

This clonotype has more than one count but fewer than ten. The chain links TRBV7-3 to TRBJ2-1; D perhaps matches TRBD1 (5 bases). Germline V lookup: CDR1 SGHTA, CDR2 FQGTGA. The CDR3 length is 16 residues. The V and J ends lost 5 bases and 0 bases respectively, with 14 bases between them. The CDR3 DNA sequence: TGTGCCAGCAGCCTCGGACACGCGAGCTCCTACAATGAGCAGTTCTTC. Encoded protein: CASSLGHASSYNEQFF.

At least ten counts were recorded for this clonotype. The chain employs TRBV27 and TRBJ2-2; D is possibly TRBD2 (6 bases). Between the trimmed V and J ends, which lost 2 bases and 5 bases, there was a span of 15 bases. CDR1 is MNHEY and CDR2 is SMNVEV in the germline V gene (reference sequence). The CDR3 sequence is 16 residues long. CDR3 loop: CASSLLSGGTTGELFF. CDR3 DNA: TGTGCCAGCAGTTTACTTAGCGGAGGGACTACCGGGGAGCTGTTTTTT.

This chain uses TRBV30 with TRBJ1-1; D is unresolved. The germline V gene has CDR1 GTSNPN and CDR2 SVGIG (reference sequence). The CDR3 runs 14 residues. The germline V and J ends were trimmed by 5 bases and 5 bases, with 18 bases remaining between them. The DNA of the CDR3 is TGTGCCTGGCACACCCGGGTGGTGGGAACTGAAGCTTTCTTT. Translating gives CAWHTRVVGTEAFF.

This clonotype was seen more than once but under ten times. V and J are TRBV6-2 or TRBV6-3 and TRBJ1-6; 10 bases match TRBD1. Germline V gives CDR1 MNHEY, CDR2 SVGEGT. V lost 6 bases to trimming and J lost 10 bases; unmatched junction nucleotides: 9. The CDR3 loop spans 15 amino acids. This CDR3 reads CASSPRGTGASPLHF. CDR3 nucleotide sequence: TGTGCCAGCAGCCCTAGAGGGACAGGGGCCTCACCCCTCCACTTT.

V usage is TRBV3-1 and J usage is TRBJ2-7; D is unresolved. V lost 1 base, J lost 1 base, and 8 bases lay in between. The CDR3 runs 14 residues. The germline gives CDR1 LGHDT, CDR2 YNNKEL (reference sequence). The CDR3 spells CASSQGKLSYEQYF. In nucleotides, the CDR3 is TGTGCCAGCAGCCAAGGGAAGTTGTCCTACGAGCAGTACTTC.

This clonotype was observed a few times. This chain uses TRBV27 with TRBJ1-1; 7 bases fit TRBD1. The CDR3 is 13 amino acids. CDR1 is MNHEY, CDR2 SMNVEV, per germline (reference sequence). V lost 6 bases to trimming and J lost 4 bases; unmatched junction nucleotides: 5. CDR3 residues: CASRSNRGTEAFF. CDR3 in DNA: TGTGCCAGCAGATCCAACAGGGGCACTGAAGCTTTCTTT.

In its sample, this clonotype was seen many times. CDR3 sequence (DNA): TGCGCCAGCAGTGGGACTCGCTCCTACAATGAGCAGTTCTTC. Translating gives CASSGTRSYNEQFF. The V call is TRBV5-1, the J call TRBJ2-1; possible D gene TRBD2, 6 bases. Trimming left V 5 bases short and J 0 bases short, with 9 bases between. The CDR3 totals 14 residues. Germline values: CDR1 SGHRS, CDR2 YFSETQ. The full variable domain, its missing parts supplied by reference TRBV5-1 and TRBJ2-1, is KAGVTQTPRYLIKTRGQQVTLSCSPISGHRSVSWYQQTPGQGLQFLFEYFSETQRNKGNFPGRFSGRQFSNSRSEMNVSTLELGDSALYLCASSGTRSYNEQFFGPGTRLTVL.

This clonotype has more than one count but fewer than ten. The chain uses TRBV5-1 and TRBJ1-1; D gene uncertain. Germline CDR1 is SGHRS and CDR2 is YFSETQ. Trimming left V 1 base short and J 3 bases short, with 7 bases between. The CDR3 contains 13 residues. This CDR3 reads CASSLSSDTEAFF. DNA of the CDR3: TGCGCCAGCAGCTTGAGCTCCGACACTGAAGCTTTCTTT.

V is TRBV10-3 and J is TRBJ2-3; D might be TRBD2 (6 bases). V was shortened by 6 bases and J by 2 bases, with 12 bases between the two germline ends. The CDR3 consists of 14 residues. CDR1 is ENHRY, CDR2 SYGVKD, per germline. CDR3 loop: CAISRERYTDTQYF. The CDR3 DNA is TGTGCCATCAGCCGGGAGCGATACACAGATACGCAGTATTTT.

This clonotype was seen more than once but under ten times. In DNA form, the CDR3 reads TGTGCCAGCAGCCCCTACGCGGTGAGGGGCCCGAACACCGGGGAGCTGTTTTTT. Translated, it gives CASSPYAVRGPNTGELFF. This chain connects TRBV12-3 or TRBV12-4 to TRBJ2-2, with D possibly called TRBD1 or TRBD2 (5 bases each). With 6 bases removed from V and 0 bases from J, the gap between germline ends came to 20 bases. The CDR3 spans 18 residues.

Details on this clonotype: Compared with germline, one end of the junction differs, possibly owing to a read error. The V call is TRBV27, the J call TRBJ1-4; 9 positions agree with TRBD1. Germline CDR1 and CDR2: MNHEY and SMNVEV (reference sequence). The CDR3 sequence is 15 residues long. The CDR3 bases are TGTGCCAGCAGTCCCGACCGTCGACAGGGGGGAAAACTGTCTTTT. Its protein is CASSPDRRQGGKLSF. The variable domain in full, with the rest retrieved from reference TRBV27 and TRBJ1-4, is EAQVTQNPRYLITVTGKKLTVTCSQNMNHEYMSWYRQDPGLGLRQIYYSMNVEVTDKGDVPEGYKVSRKEKRNFPLILESPSPNQTSLYFCASSPDRRQGGKLSFGSGTQLSVL.

CDR3 DNA: TGTGCCAGCAGTTACGCTCGTCAGGAGTACGAGCAGTACTTC. This encodes CASSYARQEYEQYF. The rearrangement links TRBV6-5 to TRBJ2-7; D call uncertain. The V end was cut by 2 bases, the J end by 4 bases, with 12 bases between. Per germline, CDR1 MNHEY and CDR2 SVGAGI. CDR3 length: 14 amino acids.

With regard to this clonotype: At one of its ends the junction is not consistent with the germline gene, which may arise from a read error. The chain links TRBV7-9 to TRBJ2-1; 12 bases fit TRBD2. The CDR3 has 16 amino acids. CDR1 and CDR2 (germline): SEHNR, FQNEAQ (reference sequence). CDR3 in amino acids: CTSSLTSGRTGSEQFF. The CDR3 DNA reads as TGTACCAGCAGCTTAACTAGCGGGAGGACCGGATCTGAGCAGTTCTTC.

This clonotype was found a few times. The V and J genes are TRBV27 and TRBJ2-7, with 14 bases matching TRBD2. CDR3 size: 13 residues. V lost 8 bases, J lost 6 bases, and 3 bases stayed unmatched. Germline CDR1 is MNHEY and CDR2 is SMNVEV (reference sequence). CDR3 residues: CASGTSGRLEQYF. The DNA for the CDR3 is TGTGCCAGCGGGACTAGCGGGAGACTCGAGCAGTACTTC.

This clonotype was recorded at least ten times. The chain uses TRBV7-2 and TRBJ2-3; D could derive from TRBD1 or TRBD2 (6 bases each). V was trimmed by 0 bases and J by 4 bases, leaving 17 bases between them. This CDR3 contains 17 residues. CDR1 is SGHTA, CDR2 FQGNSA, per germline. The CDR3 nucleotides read TGTGCCAGCAGCTTAGCGCCTGTCGGGGGCGGGGCAGATACGCAGTATTTT. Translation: CASSLAPVGGGADTQYF.

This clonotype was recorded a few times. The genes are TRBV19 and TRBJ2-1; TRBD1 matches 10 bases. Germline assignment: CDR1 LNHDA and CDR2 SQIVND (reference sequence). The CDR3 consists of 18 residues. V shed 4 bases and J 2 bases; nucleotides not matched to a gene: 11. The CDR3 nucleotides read TGTGCCAGTAGTAAGGGACAGGGGATCCTAGGGACCTACAATGAGCAGTTCTTC. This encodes CASSKGQGILGTYNEQFF.

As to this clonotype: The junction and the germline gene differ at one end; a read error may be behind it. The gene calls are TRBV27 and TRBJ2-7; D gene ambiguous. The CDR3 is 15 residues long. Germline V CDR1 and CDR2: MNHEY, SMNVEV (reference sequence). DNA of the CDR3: TGTGCCAGCAGGAGATCTAGTTGGAGCTCCTACGAGCAGGACTTC. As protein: CASRRSSWSSYEQDF.

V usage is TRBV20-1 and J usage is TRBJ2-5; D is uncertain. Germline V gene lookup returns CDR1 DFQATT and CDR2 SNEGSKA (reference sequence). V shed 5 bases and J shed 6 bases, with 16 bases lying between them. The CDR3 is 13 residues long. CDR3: CSALPGNGKTQYF. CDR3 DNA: TGCAGTGCTCTCCCTGGAAATGGGAAGACCCAGTACTTC.

CDR3 region: CASSDAPGAYEQYF. CDR3 DNA: TGCGCCAGCAGCGATGCCCCGGGGGCCTACGAGCAGTACTTC. The chain joins TRBV5-1 to TRBJ2-7; perhaps TRBD2 as D (6 bases). The CDR3 loop spans 14 amino acids. The V end lost 4 bases, the J end lost 2 bases, and 13 bases lay between the germline ends. Germline V gene lookup returns CDR1 SGHRS and CDR2 YFSETQ.

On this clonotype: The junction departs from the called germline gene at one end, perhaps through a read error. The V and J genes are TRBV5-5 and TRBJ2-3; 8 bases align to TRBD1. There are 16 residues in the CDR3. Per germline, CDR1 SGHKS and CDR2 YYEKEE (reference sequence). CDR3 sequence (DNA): TGTGCCAGCAACTTGCGACAGGGGCTAAGCACAGATACGCAGTATTTT. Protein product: CASNLRQGLSTDTQYF.

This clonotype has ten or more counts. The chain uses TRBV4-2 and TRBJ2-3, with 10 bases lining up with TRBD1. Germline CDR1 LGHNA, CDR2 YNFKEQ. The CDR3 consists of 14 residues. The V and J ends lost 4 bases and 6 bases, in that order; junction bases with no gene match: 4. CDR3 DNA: TGTGCCAGCAGCCCGGACAGGGGGTTCGATACGCAGTATTTT. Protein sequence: CASSPDRGFDTQYF.